This TCR beta chain was recorded in a study of CXCR3-negative and CXCR3-positive naive CD8 T cells. cDNA libraries for TRB were generated by 5' RACE incorporating UMI labels. TCRdb re-called the 5' RACE reads; one entry per CDR3 protein, DNA not given. Its listing shows around 52,000 distinct CDR3 sequences. The germline gives CDR1 MGHDK, CDR2 SYGVNS. The CDR3 spans 14 residues. The clonotype originates from a human donor in good health. Some clones in this sample may be carry-over from other donors' samples. The sequenced sample consisted of memory CD8+ T cells from blood. The genes are TRBV25-1 and TRBJ2-7; TCRdb selects TRBD1, and the lack of DNA leaves this call unchecked. The CDR3: CASTPTGFIHEQYF.